The clone carrying this T cell receptor beta chain has just a few counts. What it binds is unknown. Profiled with immunoSEQ multiplex PCR; TCRdb holds only in-frame clones, not every one. The table records about 1 million clones, about 75% of them present only once. Trimming cost V 6 bases and J 2 bases, with 14 bases left between them. Germline CDR1 GTSNPN, CDR2 SVGIG (reference sequence). This CDR3 comprises 13 residues. These data belong to a study of shared clonotypes between healthy human individuals. Overall study context: A donor's plate count was three for CD4 naive and three for CD4 memory; CD8 naive had two and CD8 memory one. Broader study findings: Shared across a few donors were around 5% of the naive CD4 clonotypes.

This sequence was found in a man younger than 35 in good health. Sequences were obtained from memory CD4+ T cells sorted from blood. Subset here: CD45RA-negative fraction. V is TRBV30 and J is TRBJ2-7; TRBD2 is a possible D gene (6 bases). Here the CDR3 DNA reads TGTGCCTGTCGTGAGGGAGGCCCCTACGAGCAGTACTTC. Protein product: CACREGGPYEQYF.